A selection of T cell receptor beta chains follows, all from one sample in a study of lung T cells in sarcoidosis with Löfgren's syndrome. TCRdb itself ran the reads through MiXCR, one entry per CDR3 protein. The sample consists of tens of thousands of distinct CDR3 sequences, around 20% of them appearing once. The sample consisted of CD4+ T cells from PBMCs. These receptors came from a human donor with sarcoidosis (Löfgren's syndrome or another form), or a control subject (not recorded which). The conserved cysteine and the conserved F or W are not part of the CDR3 here.

j_call,v_call,cdr3_aa
TRBJ1-1,TRBV12-3/TRBV12-4,ASSFMGGTEAF
TRBJ1-1,TRBV20-1,SASLDRDTEAF
TRBJ2-7,TRBV6-1,ASSPGASGTYEQY
TRBJ2-3,TRBV6-2/TRBV6-3,ASSYLIGSNADTQY
TRBJ2-1,TRBV29-1,SVKRPGHKSYDEQF
TRBJ2-3,TRBV12-3/TRBV12-4,ASSIASGRRADTQY
TRBJ2-3,TRBV18,ASSPVLAGPTDTQY
TRBJ1-3,TRBV12-3/TRBV12-4,ASSGDRGILSGSTIY
TRBJ1-2,TRBV28,ASGAPGDRASYGYT
TRBJ2-5,TRBV7-9,ASSLLETQY
TRBJ1-5,TRBV5-5,ASSLEPGINQPQH
TRBJ2-1,TRBV11-2,ASSLGTGVYNEQF
TRBJ1-5,TRBV12-3/TRBV12-4,ASHNIGGNQPQH
TRBJ1-1,TRBV20-1,SATGTGYGSTEAF
TRBJ1-5,TRBV10-3,AISEYGDQPQH
TRBJ2-1,TRBV6-1,ASSEGTSSSYNEQF
TRBJ2-7,TRBV6-1,AGGDGKRSYEQY
TRBJ1-1,TRBV25-1,ASSKTGTNTEAF
TRBJ2-3,TRBV7-6,ASSPSSSGGTDTQY
TRBJ2-3,TRBV6-1,ASSEQRGDTQY
TRBJ1-1,TRBV6-2/TRBV6-3,ASSSTITEAF
TRBJ1-1,TRBV4-1,ASSQDEEGPYLNTEAF
TRBJ2-7,TRBV6-2/TRBV6-3,ASSSTDSGTYEQY
TRBJ1-4,TRBV28,ASSFRDRFNEKLF
TRBJ1-2,TRBV2,ASSTETNYGYT
TRBJ2-3,TRBV28,ASSYNPGRQARLNTDTQY
TRBJ1-1,TRBV6-1,ASTPDPLSEAF
TRBJ1-1,TRBV7-9,ASRTDRVMNTEAF
TRBJ2-3,TRBV15,ATSRTGLAGANTDTQY
TRBJ1-2,TRBV7-9,ASSPDGARSYGYT
TRBJ2-1,TRBV9,ASTRGINDNEQF
TRBJ1-5,TRBV20-1,SATSNRVGSNQPQH
TRBJ2-1,TRBV7-2,ASSSLTGTSGFNEQF
TRBJ2-6,TRBV7-2,ASSLVTLPGANVLT
TRBJ2-7,TRBV28,ASSRALKPIYEQY
TRBJ2-5,TRBV20-1,SARGSGTIEGTQY
TRBJ1-1,TRBV18,ASSLTQNTEAS
TRBJ2-7,TRBV10-3,AISESYPYEQY
TRBJ1-1,TRBV15,ATSDRGLGTANTEAF
TRBJ1-1,TRBV3-1,ASSQVGRVEAF
TRBJ2-3,TRBV5-4,ASSRDRGSPDTQY
TRBJ1-2,TRBV20-1,SARDSPGQGWNGYT